A single sample is the source of the 30 T cell receptor beta chains below, sequenced in a study of blood T cell repertoires in COVID-19. The protocol was immunoSEQ multiplex PCR, while the TCRdb copy is restricted to in-frame clones and leaves out a portion. The sample contains under 250,000 clones, about four fifths of which appear only once. Sequences were obtained from peripheral blood. Receptors were obtained from a woman aged 35 to 49 with COVID-19, enrolled during active disease.

The chain couples TRBV18 to TRBJ2-1; the match to TRBD1 covers 7 bases. Germline V CDR1 and CDR2: KGHSH, LQKENI. V shed 3 bases and J 4 bases; nucleotides not matched to a gene: 3. CDR3 length equals 14 residues. For the CDR3, the DNA is TGTGCCAGCTCACCTGGGACAGAATACAATGAGCAGTTCTTC. Protein: CASSPGTEYNEQFF.

The rearrangement uses TRBV7-9 and TRBJ1-2; D ambiguous. V was cut by 3 bases and J by 2 bases, with 10 bases left in between. The length of the CDR3 is 14 residues. Germline V CDR1 and CDR2: SEHNR, FQNEAQ (reference sequence). CDR3: CASSFGVGNYGYTF. The CDR3 DNA follows: TGTGCCAGCAGCTTCGGGGTTGGAAACTATGGCTACACCTTC.

There are a few counts of this clone. The V call is TRBV29-1, the J call TRBJ2-7; 7 positions match TRBD2. Per germline, CDR1 SQVTM and CDR2 ANQGSEA. The ends lost 4 bases at V and 1 base at J; junction bases unmatched: 7. The CDR3 is made up of 14 amino acids. The CDR3 DNA sequence: TGCAGCGTTGTAAGGGCTAGCGGATCCTACGAGCAGTACTTC. Its protein is CSVVRASGSYEQYF.

CDR3 amino acids: CASSLEEGGYGYTF. DNA of the CDR3: TGCGCCAGCAGCTTGGAGGAAGGGGGCTATGGCTACACCTTC. This chain links TRBV5-1 with TRBJ1-2, with D possibly TRBD1 on 6 matching bases. The CDR3 loop spans 14 amino acids. With 0 bases removed from V and 4 bases from J, the gap between germline ends came to 10 bases. In germline, CDR1 is SGHRS, CDR2 YFSETQ.

This clone has just one count. V usage is TRBV5-1 and J usage is TRBJ1-2, with D uncertain. Between the trimmed V and J ends, which lost 2 bases and 8 bases, there was a span of 13 bases. This CDR3 has 13 amino acids. Germline values: CDR1 SGHRS, CDR2 YFSETQ. The CDR3 DNA follows: TGCGCCAGCAGCTTAGGAACGGGTAGCGGCTACACCTTC. Residues: CASSLGTGSGYTF.

The genes are TRBV29-1 and TRBJ2-7, with D possibly matching TRBD1 (6 bases). The CDR3 spans 16 residues. Germline V gives CDR1 SQVTM, CDR2 ANQGSEA. V lost 0 bases and J 0 bases, leaving 15 bases between the germline ends. The CDR3 DNA follows: TGCAGCGTTGAAGATCCGTACGGACAGAGCTCCTACGAGCAGTACTTC. Amino acids: CSVEDPYGQSSYEQYF.

V is TRBV11-2 and J is TRBJ2-3; D remains unclear. The CDR3 is 12 amino acids. The ends were cut back, 6 bases at V and 2 bases at J, with 6 bases in the middle. Per the germline V gene, CDR1 is SGHAT and CDR2 is FQNNGV. The CDR3 sequence is CASSLITDTQYF. DNA for the CDR3: TGTGCCAGCAGTCTTATCACAGATACGCAGTATTTT.

The chain carries TRBV10-3 and TRBJ1-2; D possibly corresponds to TRBD1 (5 bases). Trimming removed 6 bases from V and 3 bases from J, with 14 bases in between. CDR1 and CDR2 (germline): ENHRY, SYGVKD. The CDR3 is 14 amino acids. The CDR3 DNA reads as TGTGCCATCAGGCTCGGTGGAGGGGACTATGGCTACACCTTC. Residues: CAIRLGGGDYGYTF.

The J gene is TRBJ2-1, the V gene TRBV11-2; 8 bases agree with TRBD1. CDR3 length: 16 residues. J gave up 0 bases and V 3 bases, and 4 bases lay outside the gene matches. Germline V gene data show CDR1 as SGHAT and CDR2 as FQNNGV. The CDR3 coding sequence is TGTGCCAGCAGCTTGGGACAGGTTATCTCCTACAATGAGCAGTTCTTC. This gives the protein CASSLGQVISYNEQFF.

The V call is TRBV19, the J call TRBJ2-7; D might be TRBD1 (6 bases). V lost 1 base and J 3 bases, leaving 22 bases between the germline ends. This CDR3 has 18 residues. Germline V gene lookup returns CDR1 LNHDA and CDR2 SQIVND (reference sequence). This CDR3 reads CASSIGYRFGQSHYEQYF. The DNA of the CDR3 is TGTGCCAGTAGTATAGGGTACAGGTTTGGACAGTCCCACTACGAGCAGTACTTC.

The chain couples TRBV2 to TRBJ2-7; 15 bases map to TRBD2. The CDR3 is 17 residues long. Germline V gene lookup returns CDR1 SNHLY and CDR2 FYNNEI. After removal of 5 bases from V and 2 bases from J, the junction contained 7 bases not matched to a gene. CDR3 amino acids: CASSPGLAGGGTYEQYF. The CDR3 nucleotides are TGTGCCAGCAGTCCGGGACTAGCGGGGGGCGGAACCTACGAGCAGTACTTC.

In this sample, this clone turned up a few times. V gene TRBV4-3 combines with J gene TRBJ2-7; 7 bases fit TRBD2. There are 16 residues in the CDR3. Germline V CDR1 and CDR2: LGHNA, YSLEER. J lost 2 bases, V lost 0 bases, and 7 bases had no gene match. CDR3 protein: CASSQDAGVPTYEQYF. The CDR3 DNA reads as TGCGCCAGCAGCCAAGATGCGGGGGTCCCAACCTACGAGCAGTACTTC.

The chain employs TRBV5-1 and TRBJ2-1; TRBD1 aligns across 9 bases. Trimming removed 6 bases from V and 7 bases from J; junction bases left unmatched: 5. CDR3 length: 13 residues. Germline V gene sequence: CDR1 SGHRS, CDR2 YFSETQ. DNA for the CDR3: TGCGCCAGCAAACAGGGGGCTGCAAATGAGCAGTTCTTC. The encoded protein is CASKQGAANEQFF.

This chain links TRBV10-1 with TRBJ2-1, with D possibly TRBD2 on 5 matching bases. CDR3 length: 15 residues. Germline CDR1 WNHNN, CDR2 SYGVQD (reference sequence). The V end was cut by 5 bases, the J end by 5 bases, with 16 bases between. Written as DNA, the CDR3 is TGCGCCAGCAGTTCTAGCTCCGCGGCAAACAATGAGCAGTTCTTC. Protein product: CASSSSSAANNEQFF.

The V and J genes are TRBV5-4 and TRBJ2-1, with 7 bases that match TRBD2. CDR1 SGHNT and CDR2 YYREEE come from the germline V gene (reference sequence). The V segment lost 0 bases and the J segment 3 bases; nucleotides outside the gene matches: 3. The CDR3 totals 15 residues. The CDR3 reads CASSLGLADYNEQFF. CDR3 coding DNA: TGTGCCAGCAGCTTGGGTCTAGCGGACTACAATGAGCAGTTCTTC.

The chain has TRBV6-5 and TRBJ2-7; TRBD2 matches at 7 bases. V shed 2 bases and J 1 base; nucleotides not matched to a gene: 5. CDR1 MNHEY and CDR2 SVGAGI come from the germline V gene. This CDR3 region has 15 residues. CDR3 bases: TGTGCCAGCAGTTACGTGTCGGGGGGTTCCTACGAGCAGTACTTC. Translated: CASSYVSGGSYEQYF.

In this sample, this clone turned up a few times. The V call is TRBV2, the J call TRBJ1-4, with TRBD1 matching 7 bases. The CDR3 loop spans 15 amino acids. Germline V lookup: CDR1 SNHLY, CDR2 FYNNEI. V shed 7 bases and J 8 bases; nucleotides not matched to a gene: 13. DNA of the CDR3: TGTGCCAGCACCCCCAAGAGGGGGCCCTCGGAAAAACTGTTTTTT. Translating it yields CASTPKRGPSEKLFF.

This clone was recorded a few times. The J gene is TRBJ2-5, the V gene TRBV11-1; D is undetermined. Germline assignment: CDR1 SGHAT and CDR2 FQDESV (reference sequence). V was cut by 5 bases and J by 4 bases, with 11 bases left in between. CDR3 length: 13 amino acids. In nucleotides, the CDR3 is TGTGCCAGCAGCACCGGAGTGGGAGAGACCCAGTACTTC. Protein product: CASSTGVGETQYF. The whole variable domain, remainder taken from reference TRBV11-1 and TRBJ2-5, is EAEVAQSPRYKITEKSQAVAFWCDPISGHATLYWYRQILGQGPELLVQFQDESVVDDSQLPKDRFSAERLKGVDSTLKIQPAELGDSAMYLCASSTGVGETQYFGPGTRLLVL.

This clone was observed a handful of times. Written as DNA, the CDR3 is TGTGCCAGCAGCGTAGGCGGAGCCACTGAAGCTTTCTTT. Translated: CASSVGGATEAFF. The V call is TRBV9, the J call TRBJ1-1; the D is unclear. The CDR3 is 13 residues long. V lost 0 bases to trimming and J lost 4 bases, with 7 bases between them. The germline V gene has CDR1 SGDLS and CDR2 YYNGEE.

J is TRBJ1-4 and V is TRBV7-3; maybe TRBD1 (6 bases). CDR1 is SGHTA, CDR2 FQGTGA, per germline. V shed 5 bases and J shed 3 bases, with 10 bases lying between them. There are 14 residues in the CDR3. The CDR3 bases are TGTGCCAGCAGCCTAGGGGGAGCTAATGAAAAACTGTTTTTT. It codes for CASSLGGANEKLFF.

The rearrangement uses TRBV5-1 and TRBJ2-7; D not resolved. V was shortened by 5 bases and J by 3 bases, with 12 bases between the two germline ends. CDR3 length: 13 residues. CDR1 SGHRS and CDR2 YFSETQ come from the germline V gene. The CDR3: CASSPRSGYEQYF. The CDR3 DNA sequence: TGCGCCAGCAGTCCTAGGTCGGGCTACGAGCAGTACTTC.

J is TRBJ1-1 and V is TRBV29-1; D call uncertain. CDR1 is SQVTM, CDR2 ANQGSEA, per germline. Trimming cost V 5 bases and J 1 base, with 11 bases left between them. The CDR3 sequence is 13 residues long. Here the CDR3 reads CSVFGRKNTEAFF. DNA of the CDR3: TGCAGCGTTTTTGGCAGAAAGAACACTGAAGCTTTCTTT.

The chain joins TRBV7-8 to TRBJ1-1; D uncertain. The CDR3 loop spans 15 amino acids. Per the germline V gene, CDR1 is SGHVS and CDR2 is FQNEAQ. Deletions cut 4 bases from V and 0 bases from J, with 12 bases between. The CDR3 DNA reads as TGTGCCAGCAGCTCGGCGGTGCTCATGAACACTGAAGCTTTCTTT. It yields the protein CASSSAVLMNTEAFF.

This clone was picked up one time. This chain connects TRBV11-2 to TRBJ2-7; no clear D gene. This CDR3 is built from 15 residues. CDR1 SGHAT and CDR2 FQNNGV come from the germline V gene. V gave up 2 bases and J gave up 5 bases, with 16 bases separating them. CDR3 coding DNA: TGTGCCAGCAGCTTAACCTTGGGCCCGAATAACGAGCAGTACTTC. This codes for CASSLTLGPNNEQYF.

This rearrangement joins TRBV27 to TRBJ2-4; D possibly corresponds to TRBD2 (7 bases). The V end lost 3 bases, the J end lost 11 bases, and 26 bases lay between the germline ends. The CDR3 has 17 residues. From germline, CDR1 is MNHEY and CDR2 SMNVEV (reference sequence). DNA for the CDR3: TGTGCCAGCAGTTTTCGCGGGGGCCCGACTAGCATAACCGTTCAGTACTTC. The encoded protein is CASSFRGGPTSITVQYF.

The V call is TRBV7-9, the J call TRBJ1-5; D might be TRBD1 (5 bases). Germline loops: CDR1 SEHNR, CDR2 FQNEAQ (reference sequence). The CDR3 has 16 amino acids. V lost 5 bases to trimming and J lost 3 bases, with 17 bases between them. The CDR3 DNA follows: TGTGCCAGCAGCCCCTCGGAGGGGTTGGACAATCAGCCCCAGCATTTT. Encoded protein: CASSPSEGLDNQPQHF.

This chain connects TRBV30 to TRBJ2-7, with 10 bases aligning to TRBD2. Germline-derived CDR1 and CDR2 are GTSNPN and SVGIG (reference sequence). Unmatched junction bases numbered 7, after V lost 3 bases and J lost 5 bases. The length of the CDR3 is 14 residues. CDR3 residues: CAWRVQREGDEQYF. The CDR3 region has the DNA TGTGCCTGGAGGGTACAGCGGGAGGGAGACGAGCAGTACTTC.

The V and J genes are TRBV7-8 and TRBJ1-2; tentatively, D is TRBD1 (6 bases). The V end lost 5 bases, the J end lost 4 bases, and 20 bases lay between the germline ends. The CDR3 has 16 amino acids. From germline, CDR1 is SGHVS and CDR2 FQNEAQ. The CDR3 nucleotides are TGTGCCAGCAGCCCATCGGGGGGACAAGCGCCCTATGGCTACACCTTC. It specifies CASSPSGGQAPYGYTF.

This clone was detected only a few times. The chain couples TRBV6-6 to TRBJ1-2; 7 positions match TRBD1. Germline V gives CDR1 MNHNY, CDR2 SVGAGI (reference sequence). The V segment lost 4 bases and the J segment 5 bases; nucleotides outside the gene matches: 7. The length of the CDR3 is 14 residues. The DNA for the CDR3 is TGTGCCAGCAGTTCCTCCGGGACAGAATATGGCTACACCTTC. As protein: CASSSSGTEYGYTF.

The chain links TRBV7-8 to TRBJ2-1; D gene unclear. Deletions cut 3 bases from V and 3 bases from J, with 12 bases between. Germline assignment: CDR1 SGHVS and CDR2 FQNEAQ. The CDR3 contains 15 residues. DNA of the CDR3: TGTGCCAGCAGCTTGGGCCCAAGCAGCTACAATGAGCAGTTCTTC. It is translated as CASSLGPSSYNEQFF. The variable domain in full, with the rest retrieved from reference TRBV7-8 and TRBJ2-1, is GAGVSQSPRYKVAKRGQDVALRCDPISGHVSLFWYQQALGQGPEFLTYFQNEAQLDKSGLPSDRFFAERPEGSVSTLKIQRTQQEDSAVYLCASSLGPSSYNEQFFGPGTRLTVL.